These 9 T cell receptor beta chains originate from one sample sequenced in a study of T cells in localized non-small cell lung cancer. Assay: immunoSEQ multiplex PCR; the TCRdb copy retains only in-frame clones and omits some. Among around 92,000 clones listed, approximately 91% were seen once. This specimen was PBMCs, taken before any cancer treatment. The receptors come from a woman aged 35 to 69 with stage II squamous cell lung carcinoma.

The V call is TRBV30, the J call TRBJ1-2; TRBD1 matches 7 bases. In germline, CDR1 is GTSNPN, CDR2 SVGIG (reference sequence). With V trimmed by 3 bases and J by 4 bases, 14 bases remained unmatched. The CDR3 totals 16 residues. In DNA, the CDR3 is TGTGCCTGGAGGATATCACCGGGACAGCCAACCTATGGCTACACCTTC. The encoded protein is CAWRISPGQPTYGYTF. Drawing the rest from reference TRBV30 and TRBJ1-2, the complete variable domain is SQTIHQWPATLVQPVGSPLSLECTVEGTSNPNLYWYRQAAGRGLQLLFYSVGIGQISSEVPQNLSASRPQDRQFILSSKKLLLSDSGFYLCAWRISPGQPTYGYTFGSGTRLTVV.

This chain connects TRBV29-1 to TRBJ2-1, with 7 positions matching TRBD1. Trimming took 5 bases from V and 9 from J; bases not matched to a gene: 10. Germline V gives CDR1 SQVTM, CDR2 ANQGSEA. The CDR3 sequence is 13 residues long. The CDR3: CSVPRQGTGEQFF. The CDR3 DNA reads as TGCAGCGTTCCTAGACAGGGTACGGGTGAGCAGTTCTTC.

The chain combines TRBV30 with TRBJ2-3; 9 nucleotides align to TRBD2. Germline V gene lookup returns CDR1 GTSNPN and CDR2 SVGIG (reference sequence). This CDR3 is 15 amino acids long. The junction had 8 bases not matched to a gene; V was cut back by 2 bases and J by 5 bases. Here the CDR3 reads CAWSISGSFVDTQYF. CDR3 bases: TGTGCCTGGAGTATTAGCGGGAGCTTCGTAGATACGCAGTATTTT.

DNA for the CDR3: TGTGCCAGCAGTTACTCGAAGGGACTAGCGAAGAACGAGCAGTACTTC. This encodes CASSYSKGLAKNEQYF. This chain joins TRBV6-5 and TRBJ2-7; 10 bases map to TRBD2. The V and J ends lost 0 bases and 5 bases, in that order; junction bases with no gene match: 7. CDR3 length equals 16 residues. The germline gives CDR1 MNHEY, CDR2 SVGAGI.

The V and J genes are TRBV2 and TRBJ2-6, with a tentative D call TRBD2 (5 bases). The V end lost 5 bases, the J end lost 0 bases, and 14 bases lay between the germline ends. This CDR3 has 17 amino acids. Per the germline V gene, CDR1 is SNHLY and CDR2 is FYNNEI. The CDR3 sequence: CASSKLDSLSGANVLTF. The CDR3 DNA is TGTGCCAGCAGTAAACTAGATTCTCTCTCTGGGGCCAACGTCCTGACTTTC.

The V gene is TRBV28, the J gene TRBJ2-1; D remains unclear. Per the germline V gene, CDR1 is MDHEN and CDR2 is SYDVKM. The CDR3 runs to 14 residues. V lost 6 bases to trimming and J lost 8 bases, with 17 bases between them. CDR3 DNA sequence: TGTGCCAGCAGCCTTGGACCCAGTAGGGATGAGCAGTTCTTC. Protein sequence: CASSLGPSRDEQFF.

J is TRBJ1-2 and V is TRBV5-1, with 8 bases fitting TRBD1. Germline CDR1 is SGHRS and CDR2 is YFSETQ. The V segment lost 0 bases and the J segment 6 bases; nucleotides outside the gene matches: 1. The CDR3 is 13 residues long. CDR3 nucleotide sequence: TGCGCCAGCAGCTTGGGACAGGGGAATGGCTACACCTTC. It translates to CASSLGQGNGYTF.

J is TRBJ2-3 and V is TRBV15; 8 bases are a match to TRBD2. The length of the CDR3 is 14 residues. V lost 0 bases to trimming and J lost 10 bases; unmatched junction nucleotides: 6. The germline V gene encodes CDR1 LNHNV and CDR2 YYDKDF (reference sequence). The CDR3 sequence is CATSRDGGVKPQYF. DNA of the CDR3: TGTGCCACCAGCAGAGACGGGGGGGTTAAACCGCAGTATTTT.

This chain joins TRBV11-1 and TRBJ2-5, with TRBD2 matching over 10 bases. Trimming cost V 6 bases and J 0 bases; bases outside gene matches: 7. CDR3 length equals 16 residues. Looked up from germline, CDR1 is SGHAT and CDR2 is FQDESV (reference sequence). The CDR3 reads CASSAWLAGDQETQYF. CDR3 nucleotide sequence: TGTGCCAGCAGTGCGTGGCTAGCGGGGGACCAAGAGACCCAGTACTTC.